A selection of T cell receptor beta chains follows, all from one sample in a study of blood T cell repertoires in COVID-19. TCRdb's copy holds only in-frame clones and misses some; the assay was immunoSEQ multiplex PCR. The sample includes tens of thousands of clones, about nine tenths seen only once; the top ten take 14%. Material: peripheral blood. All receptors derive from a human donor in a cohort sampled during active COVID-19. Both conserved end residues are part of each CDR3. The D gene is left open where the match is weak. Not all rows give a size; the values are once, few, many and, for expanded clones, a class.

J gene,V gene,D gene,clone size,CDR3 DNA,CDR3 protein
TRBJ2-1,TRBV18,TRBD2,-,TGTGCCAGCTCAAGGACTAGCGGGGGAAATGAGCAGTTCTTC,CASSRTSGGNEQFF
TRBJ1-2,TRBV5-1,-,-,TGCGCCAGCAGCTTGGACTTCTATGGCTACACCTTC,CASSLDFYGYTF
TRBJ1-5,TRBV5-6,-,-,TGTGCCAGCAGCTACGAGGGTGGGGGCAATCAGCCCCAGCATTTT,CASSYEGGGNQPQHF
TRBJ2-1,TRBV5-1,-,-,TGCGCCAGCAGCCCTGACATGGAAAACAATGAGCAGTTCTTC,CASSPDMENNEQFF
TRBJ2-5,TRBV4-3,TRBD1,-,TGCGCCAGCAGCCAATTTCAGGGGACAGGGGTGGAGACCCAGTACTTC,CASSQFQGTGVETQYF
TRBJ1-1,TRBV6-6,-,once,TGTGCCAGCACCCCTATGGAGTGGAACACTGAAGCTTTCTTT,CASTPMEWNTEAFF
TRBJ2-7,TRBV9,TRBD1,-,TGTGCCAGCAGCCCTAGACAGGGCTACGAGCAGTACTTC,CASSPRQGYEQYF
TRBJ1-2,TRBV6-6,TRBD1,-,TGTGCCAGCAGTTATCAGGGGGCAAACTATGGCTACACCTTC,CASSYQGANYGYTF
TRBJ2-1,TRBV5-6,-,-,TGTGCCAGCAGCTTGGGCATTGGGCTCAATGAGCAGTTCTTC,CASSLGIGLNEQFF
TRBJ2-1,TRBV27,-,-,TGTGCCAGCAGATCCCATCTGACCACTACCTACAATGAGCAGTTCTTC,CASRSHLTTTYNEQFF
TRBJ1-6,TRBV7-2,-,-,TGTGCCAGCAGCTCCGGGGGGGCCTTCATCTATAATTCACCCCTCCACTTT,CASSSGGAFIYNSPLHF
TRBJ2-5,TRBV6-5,-,-,TGTGCCAGCACCCCCCCCGGCCAAGAGACCCAGTACTTC,CASTPPGQETQYF
TRBJ1-1,TRBV11-2,-,once,TGTGCCAGCAGCTTGAGGGACTACACTGAAGCTTTCTTT,CASSLRDYTEAFF
TRBJ2-7,TRBV11-2,TRBD2,-,TGTGCCAGCAGCTTCACGGGGGGGTACGGCGAGCAGTACTTC,CASSFTGGYGEQYF
TRBJ1-5,TRBV19,-,-,TGTGCCAGTAGTATAGTAGGGGATAGCAATCAGCCCCAGCATTTT,CASSIVGDSNQPQHF
TRBJ1-5,TRBV28,-,-,TGTGCCAGCAGGCCGCAGGTTAATCAGCCCCAGCATTTT,CASRPQVNQPQHF
TRBJ1-1,TRBV16,TRBD1,-,TGTGCCAGCAGCCAAGGGACAGGGGGCTCAGTTGAAGCTTTCTTT,CASSQGTGGSVEAFF
TRBJ2-3,TRBV7-9,TRBD2,few,TGTGCCAGCAGCAGCCGGATAGGACTAGCGGGGGGACTTAGCACAGATACGCAGTATTTT,CASSSRIGLAGGLSTDTQYF
TRBJ1-1,TRBV10-1,-,-,TGCGCCAGCAGTGAGTCAACAGGTAACACTGAAGCTTTCTTT,CASSESTGNTEAFF
TRBJ1-6,TRBV27,-,-,TGTGCCAGCAGTTTACCCCGCGGGGTCCCGAGCTCCTATAATTCACCCCTCCACTTT,CASSLPRGVPSSYNSPLHF
TRBJ2-7,TRBV7-6,TRBD1,-,TGTGCCAGCAGCGCACGGGGACGGGACAGGGGGAACTACGAGCAGTACTTC,CASSARGRDRGNYEQYF
TRBJ1-5,TRBV18,-,-,TGTGCCAGCTCACCACAGGAAGGGGTCAAACAGCCCCAGCATTTT,CASSPQEGVKQPQHF
TRBJ1-2,TRBV19,-,-,TGTGCCAGTAGTATATCCGGTGCCTATGGCTACACCTTC,CASSISGAYGYTF
TRBJ2-1,TRBV27,TRBD2,-,TGTGCCAGCAGTTTAGATCAGGCGGGGGTCTACAATGAGCAGTTCTTC,CASSLDQAGVYNEQFF
TRBJ1-1,TRBV10-3,-,-,TGTGCCACTCAGGTGAACACTGAAGCTTTCTTT,CATQVNTEAFF
TRBJ2-5,TRBV27,-,-,TGTGCCAGCAGTTTTGCAGTACAAGAGACCCAGTACTTC,CASSFAVQETQYF
TRBJ1-2,TRBV6-2/TRBV6-3,-,-,TGTGCCAGCACTTACATAGAATACTATGGCTACACCTTC,CASTYIEYYGYTF